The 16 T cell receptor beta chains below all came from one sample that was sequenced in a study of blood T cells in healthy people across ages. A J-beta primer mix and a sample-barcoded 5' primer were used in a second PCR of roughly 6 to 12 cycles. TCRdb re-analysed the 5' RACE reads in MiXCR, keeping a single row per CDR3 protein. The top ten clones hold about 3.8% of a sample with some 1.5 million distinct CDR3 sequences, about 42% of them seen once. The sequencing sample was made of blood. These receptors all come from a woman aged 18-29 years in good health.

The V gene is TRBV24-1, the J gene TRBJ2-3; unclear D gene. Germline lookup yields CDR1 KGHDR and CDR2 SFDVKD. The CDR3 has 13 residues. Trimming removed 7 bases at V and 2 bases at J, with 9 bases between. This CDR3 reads CATSESFTDTQYF. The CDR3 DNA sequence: TGTGCCACCAGCGAGAGCTTCACAGATACGCAGTATTTT.

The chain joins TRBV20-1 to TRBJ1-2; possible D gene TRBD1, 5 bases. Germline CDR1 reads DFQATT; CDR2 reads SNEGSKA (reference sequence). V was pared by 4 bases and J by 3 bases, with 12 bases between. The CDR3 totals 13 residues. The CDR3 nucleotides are TGCAGTGCTATCCCGCAGGGAGACTATGGCTACACCTTC. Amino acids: CSAIPQGDYGYTF.

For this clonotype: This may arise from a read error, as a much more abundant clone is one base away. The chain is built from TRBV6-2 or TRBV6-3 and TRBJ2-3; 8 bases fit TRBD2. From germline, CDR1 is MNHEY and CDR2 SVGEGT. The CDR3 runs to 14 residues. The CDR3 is CASSSGGATDTRYF. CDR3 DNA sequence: TGTGCCAGCAGTTCGGGGGGGGCCACAGATACGCGGTATTTT.

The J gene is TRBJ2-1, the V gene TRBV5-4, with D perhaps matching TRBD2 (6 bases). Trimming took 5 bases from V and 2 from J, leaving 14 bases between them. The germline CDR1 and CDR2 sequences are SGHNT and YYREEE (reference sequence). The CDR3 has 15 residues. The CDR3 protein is CASSHSGTPYNEQFF. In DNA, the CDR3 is TGTGCCAGCAGTCATTCCGGGACTCCCTACAATGAGCAGTTCTTC.

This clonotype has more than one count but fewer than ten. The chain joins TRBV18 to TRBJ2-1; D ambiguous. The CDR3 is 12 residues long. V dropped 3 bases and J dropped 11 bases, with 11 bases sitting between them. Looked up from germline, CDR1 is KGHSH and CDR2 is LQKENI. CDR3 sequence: CASSPPLLKQFF. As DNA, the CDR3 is TGTGCCAGCTCACCGCCCCTCCTTAAGCAGTTCTTC.

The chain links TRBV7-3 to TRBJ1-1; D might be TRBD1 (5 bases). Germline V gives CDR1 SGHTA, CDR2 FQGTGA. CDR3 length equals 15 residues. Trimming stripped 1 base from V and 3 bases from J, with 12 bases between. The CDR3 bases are TGTGCCAGCAGCTTAATGGCAGGGCGGGACACTGAAGCTTTCTTT. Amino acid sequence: CASSLMAGRDTEAFF.

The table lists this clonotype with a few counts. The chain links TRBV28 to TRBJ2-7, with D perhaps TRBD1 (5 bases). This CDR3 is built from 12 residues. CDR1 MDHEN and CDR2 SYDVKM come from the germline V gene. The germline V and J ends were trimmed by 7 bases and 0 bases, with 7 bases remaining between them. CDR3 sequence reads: CASMDISYEQYF. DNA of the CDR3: TGTGCCAGCATGGACATCTCCTACGAGCAGTACTTC.

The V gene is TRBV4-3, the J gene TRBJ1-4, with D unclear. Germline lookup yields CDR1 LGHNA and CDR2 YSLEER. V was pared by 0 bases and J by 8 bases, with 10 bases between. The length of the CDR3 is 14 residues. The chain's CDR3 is CASSQDVGWEKLFF. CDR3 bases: TGCGCCAGCAGCCAAGATGTGGGCTGGGAAAAACTGTTTTTT.

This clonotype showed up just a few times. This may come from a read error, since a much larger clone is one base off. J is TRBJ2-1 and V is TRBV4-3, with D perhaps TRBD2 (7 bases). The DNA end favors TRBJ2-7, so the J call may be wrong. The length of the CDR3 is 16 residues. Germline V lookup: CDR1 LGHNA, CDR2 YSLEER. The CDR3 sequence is CASSQEGGGSYNEQYF. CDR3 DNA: TGCGCCAGCAGCCAAGAAGGCGGGGGCTCCTACAATGAGCAGTACTTC.

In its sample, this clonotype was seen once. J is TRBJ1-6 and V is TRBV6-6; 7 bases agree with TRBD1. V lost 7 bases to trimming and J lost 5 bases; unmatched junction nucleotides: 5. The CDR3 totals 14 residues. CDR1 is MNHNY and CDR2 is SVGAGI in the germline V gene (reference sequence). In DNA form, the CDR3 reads TGTGCCAGCACCCCACAGGGGAATAATTCACCCCTCCACTTT. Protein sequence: CASTPQGNNSPLHF.

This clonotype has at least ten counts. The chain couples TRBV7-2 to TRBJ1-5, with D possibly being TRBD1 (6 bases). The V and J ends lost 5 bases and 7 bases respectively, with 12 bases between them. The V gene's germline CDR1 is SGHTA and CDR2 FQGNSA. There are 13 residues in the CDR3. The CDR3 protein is CASSPQGGQPQHF. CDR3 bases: TGTGCCAGCAGCCCCCAAGGGGGGCAGCCCCAGCATTTT.

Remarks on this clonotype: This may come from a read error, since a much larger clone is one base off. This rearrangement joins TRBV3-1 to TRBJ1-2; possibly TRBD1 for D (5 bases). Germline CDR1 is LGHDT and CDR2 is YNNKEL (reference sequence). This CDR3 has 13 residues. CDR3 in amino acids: CASTQDGTYGYTF. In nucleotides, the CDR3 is TGTGCCAGCACCCAAGATGGGACCTATGGCTACACCTTC.

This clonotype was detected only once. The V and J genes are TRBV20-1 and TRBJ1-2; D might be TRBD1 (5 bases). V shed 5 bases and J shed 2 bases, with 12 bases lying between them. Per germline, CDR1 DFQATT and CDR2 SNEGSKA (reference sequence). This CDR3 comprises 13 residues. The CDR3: CSASGTGNYGYTF. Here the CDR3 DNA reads TGCAGTGCTTCCGGGACGGGCAACTATGGCTACACCTTC.

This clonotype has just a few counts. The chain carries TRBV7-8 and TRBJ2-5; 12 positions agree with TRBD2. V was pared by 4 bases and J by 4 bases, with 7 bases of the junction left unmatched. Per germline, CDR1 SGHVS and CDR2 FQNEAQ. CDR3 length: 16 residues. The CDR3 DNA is TGTGCCAGCAGCTCCCAACTAGCGGGAGGAAGAGAGACCCAGTACTTC. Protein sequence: CASSSQLAGGRETQYF.

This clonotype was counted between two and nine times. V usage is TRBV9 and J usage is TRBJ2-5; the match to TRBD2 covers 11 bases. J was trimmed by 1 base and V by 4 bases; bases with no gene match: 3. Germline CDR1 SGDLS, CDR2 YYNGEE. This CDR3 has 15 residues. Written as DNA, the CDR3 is TGTGCCAGCAGCACTAGCGGGGGAGCCCAAGAGACCCAGTACTTC. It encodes CASSTSGGAQETQYF. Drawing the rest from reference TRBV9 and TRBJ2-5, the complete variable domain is DSGVTQTPKHLITATGQRVTLRCSPRSGDLSVYWYQQSLDQGLQFLIQYYNGEERAKGNILERFSAQQFPDLHSELNLSSLELGDSALYFCASSTSGGAQETQYFGPGTRLLVL.

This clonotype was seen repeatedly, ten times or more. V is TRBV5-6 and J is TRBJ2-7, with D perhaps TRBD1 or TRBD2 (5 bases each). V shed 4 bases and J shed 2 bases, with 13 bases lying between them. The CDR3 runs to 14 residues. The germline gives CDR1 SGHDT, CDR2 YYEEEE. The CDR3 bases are TGTGCCAGCAGCCCTCGGGGCAGCACCTACGAGCAGTACTTC. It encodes CASSPRGSTYEQYF.